This TCR beta chain was recorded in a study of shared clonotypes between healthy human individuals. To note about this clone: Its antigen remains unidentified. This specimen includes other DNA sequences encoding the same CDR3.

Germline V CDR1 and CDR2: LGHNA, YSLEER. V gave up 1 base and J gave up 0 bases; unmatched junction bases: 2. This CDR3 is 15 amino acids long. CD45RO-negative CD8 cells positively selected for CCR7 made up the naive population, which excluded terminally differentiated effector memory CD45RA+ cells. Authors' data handling: ImmunoSEQ output held junction-only sequences without quality scores, so filtering differed. The method was immunoSEQ multiplex PCR; TCRdb's version includes in-frame clones alone and lacks a portion of them. V and J calls and clone size come straight from that table; D and trimming were deduced from the DNA. The data show millions of clones, with about 94% seen just once and around 1.1% held by the top ten. Study conclusions and caveats: Rarefaction gave evidence that sorted-subset sequencing remained incomplete despite large depth.

Source material: naive CD8+ T cells sorted from blood. This TCR came from a man aged 18 to 30 in good health. The chain couples TRBV4-3 to TRBJ2-7; 8 nucleotides agree with TRBD1. DNA for the CDR3: TGCGCCAGCAGCCAAGGACAGGGGACCTCCTACGAGCAGTACTTC. As protein: CASSQGQGTSYEQYF.